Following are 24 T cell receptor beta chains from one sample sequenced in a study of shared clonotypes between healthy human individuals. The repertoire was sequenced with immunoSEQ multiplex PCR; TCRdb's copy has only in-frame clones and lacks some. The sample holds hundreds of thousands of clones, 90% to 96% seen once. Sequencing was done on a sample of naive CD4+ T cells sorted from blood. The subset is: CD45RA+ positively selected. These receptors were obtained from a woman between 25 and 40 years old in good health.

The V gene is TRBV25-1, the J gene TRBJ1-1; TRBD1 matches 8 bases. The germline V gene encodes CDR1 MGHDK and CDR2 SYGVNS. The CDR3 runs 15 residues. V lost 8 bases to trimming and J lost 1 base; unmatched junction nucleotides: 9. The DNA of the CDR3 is TGTGCCAGCGCCAACTACAGGGGGAGGAACACTGAAGCTTTCTTT. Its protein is CASANYRGRNTEAFF.

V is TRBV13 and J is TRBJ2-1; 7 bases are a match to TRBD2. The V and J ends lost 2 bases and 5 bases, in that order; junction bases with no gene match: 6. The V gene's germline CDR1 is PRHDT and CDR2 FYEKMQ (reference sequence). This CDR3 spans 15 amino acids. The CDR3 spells CASSLRREWDNEQFF. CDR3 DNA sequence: TGTGCCAGCAGCTTAAGGCGGGAGTGGGACAATGAGCAGTTCTTC. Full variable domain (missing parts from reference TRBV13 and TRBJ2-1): AAGVIQSPRHLIKEKRETATLKCYPIPRHDTVYWYQQGPGQDPQFLISFYEKMQSDKGSIPDRFSAQQFSDYHSELNMSSLELGDSALYFCASSLRREWDNEQFFGPGTRLTVL.

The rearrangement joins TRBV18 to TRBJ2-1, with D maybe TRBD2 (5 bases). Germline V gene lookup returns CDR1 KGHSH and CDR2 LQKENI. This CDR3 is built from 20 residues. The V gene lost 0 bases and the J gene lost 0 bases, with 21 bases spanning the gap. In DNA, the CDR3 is TGTGCCAGCTCACCACCGGCAGGACTCCAACCCCTGAGCTCCTACAATGAGCAGTTCTTC. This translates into CASSPPAGLQPLSSYNEQFF.

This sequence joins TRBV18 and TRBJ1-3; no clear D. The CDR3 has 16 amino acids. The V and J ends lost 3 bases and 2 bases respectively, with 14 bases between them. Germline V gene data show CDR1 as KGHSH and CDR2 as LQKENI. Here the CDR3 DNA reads TGTGCCAGCTCACCCAGTGAAGCAAAAACTGGAAACACCATATATTTT. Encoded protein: CASSPSEAKTGNTIYF.

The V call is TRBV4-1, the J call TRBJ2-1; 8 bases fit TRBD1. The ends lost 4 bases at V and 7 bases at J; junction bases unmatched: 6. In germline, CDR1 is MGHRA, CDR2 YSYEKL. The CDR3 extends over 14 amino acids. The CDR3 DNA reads TGCGCCAGCAGCCCCGGGGACAGGTGGAATGAGCAGTTCTTC. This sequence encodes CASSPGDRWNEQFF.

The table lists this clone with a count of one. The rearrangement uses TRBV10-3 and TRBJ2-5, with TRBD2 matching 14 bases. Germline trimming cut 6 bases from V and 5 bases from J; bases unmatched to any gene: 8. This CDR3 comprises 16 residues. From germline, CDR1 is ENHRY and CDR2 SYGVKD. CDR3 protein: CAISAGLAGEGETQYF. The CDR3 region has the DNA TGTGCCATCAGCGCGGGACTAGCGGGAGAGGGGGAGACCCAGTACTTC.

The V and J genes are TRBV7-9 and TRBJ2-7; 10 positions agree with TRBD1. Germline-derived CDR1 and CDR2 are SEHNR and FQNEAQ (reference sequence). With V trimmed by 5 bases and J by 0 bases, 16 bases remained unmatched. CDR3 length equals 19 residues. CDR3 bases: TGTGCCAGCAGCCCTCGGCCCGGGACAGGGGCCACCCCCTCCTACGAGCAGTACTTC. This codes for CASSPRPGTGATPSYEQYF.

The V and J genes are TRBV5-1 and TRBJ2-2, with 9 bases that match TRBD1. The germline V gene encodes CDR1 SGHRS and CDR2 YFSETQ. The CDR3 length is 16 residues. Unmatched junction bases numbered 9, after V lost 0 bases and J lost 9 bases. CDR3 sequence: CASSLDRTGAARELFF. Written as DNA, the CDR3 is TGCGCCAGCAGCTTGGACAGGACAGGGGCGGCTCGGGAGCTGTTTTTT. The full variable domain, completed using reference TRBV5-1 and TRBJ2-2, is KAGVTQTPRYLIKTRGQQVTLSCSPISGHRSVSWYQQTPGQGLQFLFEYFSETQRNKGNFPGRFSGRQFSNSRSEMNVSTLELGDSALYLCASSLDRTGAARELFFGEGSRLTVL.

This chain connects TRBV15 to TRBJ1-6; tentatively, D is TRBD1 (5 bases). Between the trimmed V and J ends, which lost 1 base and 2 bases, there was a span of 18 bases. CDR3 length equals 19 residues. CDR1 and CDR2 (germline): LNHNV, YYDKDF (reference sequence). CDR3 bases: TGTGCCACCAGCAGAGTACCCCGACCGGGGCCTACCTATAATTCACCCCTCCACTTT. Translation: CATSRVPRPGPTYNSPLHF.

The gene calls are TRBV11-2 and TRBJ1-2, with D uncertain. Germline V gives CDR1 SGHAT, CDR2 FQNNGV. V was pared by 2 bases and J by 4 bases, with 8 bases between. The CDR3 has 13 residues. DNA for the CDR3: TGTGCCAGCAGCTTATCTAGGAGCTATGGCTACACCTTC. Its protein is CASSLSRSYGYTF.

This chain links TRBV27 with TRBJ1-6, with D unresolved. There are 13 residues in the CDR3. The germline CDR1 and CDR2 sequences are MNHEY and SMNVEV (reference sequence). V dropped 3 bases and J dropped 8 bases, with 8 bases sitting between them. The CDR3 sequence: CASSFNGDSPLHF. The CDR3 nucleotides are TGTGCCAGCAGTTTTAATGGGGATTCACCCCTCCACTTT.

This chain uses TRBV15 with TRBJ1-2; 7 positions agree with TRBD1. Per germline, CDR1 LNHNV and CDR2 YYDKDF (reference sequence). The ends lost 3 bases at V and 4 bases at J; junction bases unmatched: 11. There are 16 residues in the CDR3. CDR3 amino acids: CATSRFKTGRSYGYTF. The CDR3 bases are TGTGCCACCAGCAGGTTCAAGACAGGGAGAAGCTATGGCTACACCTTC.

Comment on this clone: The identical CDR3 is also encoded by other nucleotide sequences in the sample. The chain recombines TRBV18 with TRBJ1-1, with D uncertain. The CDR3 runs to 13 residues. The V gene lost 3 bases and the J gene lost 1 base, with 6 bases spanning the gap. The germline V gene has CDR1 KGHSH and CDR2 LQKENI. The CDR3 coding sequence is TGTGCCAGCTCACCCCGGGAGAACACTGAAGCTTTCTTT. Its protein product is CASSPRENTEAFF.

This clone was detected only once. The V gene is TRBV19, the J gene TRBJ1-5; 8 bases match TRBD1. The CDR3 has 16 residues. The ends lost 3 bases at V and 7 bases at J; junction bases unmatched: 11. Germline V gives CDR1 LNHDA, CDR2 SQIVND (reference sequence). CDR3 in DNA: TGTGCCAGTAGTATGAGGCAGGGGGCATCGGGACAGCCCCAGCATTTT. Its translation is CASSMRQGASGQPQHF.

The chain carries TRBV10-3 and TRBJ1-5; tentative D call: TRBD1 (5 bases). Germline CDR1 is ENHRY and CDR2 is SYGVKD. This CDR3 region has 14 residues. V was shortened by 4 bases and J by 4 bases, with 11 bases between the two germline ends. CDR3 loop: CAISGTTTNQPQHF. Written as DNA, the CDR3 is TGTGCCATCAGTGGGACAACCACAAATCAGCCCCAGCATTTT.

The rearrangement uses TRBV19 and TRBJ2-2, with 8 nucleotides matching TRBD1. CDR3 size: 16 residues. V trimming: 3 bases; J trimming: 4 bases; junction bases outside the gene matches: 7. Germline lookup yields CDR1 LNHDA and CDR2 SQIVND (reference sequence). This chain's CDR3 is CASSIQDREFTGELFF. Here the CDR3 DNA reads TGTGCCAGTAGTATCCAGGACAGGGAGTTCACCGGGGAGCTGTTTTTT.

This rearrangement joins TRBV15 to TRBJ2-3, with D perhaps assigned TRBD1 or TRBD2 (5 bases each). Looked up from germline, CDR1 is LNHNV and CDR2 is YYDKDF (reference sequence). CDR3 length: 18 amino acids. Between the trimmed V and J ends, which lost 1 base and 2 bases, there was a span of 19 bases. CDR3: CATSRGRSKGTATDTQYF. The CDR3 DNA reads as TGTGCCACCAGCAGAGGAAGGTCGAAGGGGACGGCCACAGATACGCAGTATTTT. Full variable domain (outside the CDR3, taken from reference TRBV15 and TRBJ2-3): DAMVIQNPRYQVTQFGKPVTLSCSQTLNHNVMYWYQQKSSQAPKLLFHYYDKDFNNEADTPDNFQSRRPNTSFCFLDIRSPGLGDTAMYLCATSRGRSKGTATDTQYFGPGTRLTVL.

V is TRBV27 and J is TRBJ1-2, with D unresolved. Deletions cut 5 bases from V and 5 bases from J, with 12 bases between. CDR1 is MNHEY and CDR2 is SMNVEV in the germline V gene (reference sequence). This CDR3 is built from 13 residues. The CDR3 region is CASSTPGGYGYTF. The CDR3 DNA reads TGTGCCAGCAGTACGCCTGGTGGGTATGGCTACACCTTC.

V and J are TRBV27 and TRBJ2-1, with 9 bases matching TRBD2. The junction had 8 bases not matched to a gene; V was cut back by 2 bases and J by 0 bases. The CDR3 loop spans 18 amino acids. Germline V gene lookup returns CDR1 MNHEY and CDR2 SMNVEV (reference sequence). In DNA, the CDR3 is TGTGCCAGCAGTTTACAGGCTAGCGGGACCTACTCCTACAATGAGCAGTTCTTC. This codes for CASSLQASGTYSYNEQFF.

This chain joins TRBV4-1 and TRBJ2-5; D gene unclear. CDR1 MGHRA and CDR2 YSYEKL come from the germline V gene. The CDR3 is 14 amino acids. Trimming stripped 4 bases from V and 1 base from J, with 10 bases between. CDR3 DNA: TGCGCCAGCAGCCCGACGGCAGTCCAAGAGACCCAGTACTTC. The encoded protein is CASSPTAVQETQYF.

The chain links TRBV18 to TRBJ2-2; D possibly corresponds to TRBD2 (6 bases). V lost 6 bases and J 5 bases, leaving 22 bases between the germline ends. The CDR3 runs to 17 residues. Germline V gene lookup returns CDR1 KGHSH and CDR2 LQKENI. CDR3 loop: CASSPTGRLERTGELFF. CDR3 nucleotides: TGTGCCAGCTCTCCTACGGGAAGACTAGAGAGGACCGGGGAGCTGTTTTTT.

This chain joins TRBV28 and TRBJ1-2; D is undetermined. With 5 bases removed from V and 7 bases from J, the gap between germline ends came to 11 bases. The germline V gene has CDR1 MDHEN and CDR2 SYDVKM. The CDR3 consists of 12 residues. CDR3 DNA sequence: TGTGCCAGCAGTACTGGGGTCCCTGGCTACACCTTC. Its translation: CASSTGVPGYTF.

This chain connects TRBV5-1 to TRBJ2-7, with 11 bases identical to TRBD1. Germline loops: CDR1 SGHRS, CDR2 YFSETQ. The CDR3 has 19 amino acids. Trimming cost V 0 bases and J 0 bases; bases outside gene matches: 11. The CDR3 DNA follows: TGCGCCAGCAGCTTGGCCCGAACCGGGACAGGGGGGAGCTCCTACGAGCAGTACTTC. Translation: CASSLARTGTGGSSYEQYF. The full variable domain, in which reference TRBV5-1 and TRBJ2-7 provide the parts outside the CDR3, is KAGVTQTPRYLIKTRGQQVTLSCSPISGHRSVSWYQQTPGQGLQFLFEYFSETQRNKGNFPGRFSGRQFSNSRSEMNVSTLELGDSALYLCASSLARTGTGGSSYEQYFGPGTRLTVT.

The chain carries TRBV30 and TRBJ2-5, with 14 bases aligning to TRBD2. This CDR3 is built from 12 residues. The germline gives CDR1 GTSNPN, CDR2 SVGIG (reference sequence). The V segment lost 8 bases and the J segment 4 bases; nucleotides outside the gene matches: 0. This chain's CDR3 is CAGTSGGETQYF. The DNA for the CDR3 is TGTGCCGGGACTAGCGGGGGAGAGACCCAGTACTTC.